The present T cell receptor (beta chain) was sequenced within a study of cytomegalovirus exposure and HLA in healthy donors. CDR1 is SGHVS, CDR2 FQNEAQ, per germline. CDR3 length: 14 residues. The V and J ends lost 4 bases and 10 bases respectively, with 19 bases between them. Turning to this clone: What it recognizes is unknown.

The PCR had 60 Vbeta and 13 Jbeta primers. Only in-frame clones appear in the TCRdb table, and some are missing; sequencing was by immunoSEQ multiplex PCR. The table shows 200,000 to 250,000 clones, with approximately 84% occurring only once. The study's findings and limits: Specific recognition of CMV antigens was confirmed in vitro for three chains (all CMV-associated). A later analysis by the authors found several of the most significant clusters apparently linked to common viral pathogens. Most sequenced TCRs were rare (though some public TCRs occurred in many donors). Per a later analysis, about 17,000 TCR beta sequences showed association with HLA alleles at 0.05 false discovery rate.

The receptor's source is a woman aged 35 to 49 in good health and CMV-seronegative. Sample: PBMCs. The rearrangement uses TRBV7-8 and TRBJ2-5, with a weak D call TRBD1 (6 bases). For the CDR3, the DNA is TGTGCCAGCAGCTCAGGACAGCCCCCCAGGGACCAGTACTTC. This codes for CASSSGQPPRDQYF. The variable domain in full, completed from reference TRBV7-8 and TRBJ2-5, reads GAGVSQSPRYKVAKRGQDVALRCDPISGHVSLFWYQQALGQGPEFLTYFQNEAQLDKSGLPSDRFFAERPEGSVSTLKIQRTQQEDSAVYLCASSSGQPPRDQYFGPGTRLLVL.